A single sample is the source of the 16 T cell receptor beta chains below, sequenced in a study of beta chain features in type 1 diabetes. As every portion of the isolated RNA was reverse transcribed, the sequencing read expressed TCRB transcripts. Some clones are missing from TCRdb's copy, which holds only in-frame ones; the method was immunoSEQ multiplex PCR. The table includes 110,000 to 150,000 clones, roughly 9.7% detected once. The material sequenced was central memory CD4+ T cells from blood. These receptors originate from a woman between 40 and 50 years old in good health.

This clone has just a few counts. The genes are TRBV6-5 and TRBJ2-1, with 9 bases fitting TRBD2. This CDR3 spans 15 amino acids. From germline, CDR1 is MNHEY and CDR2 SVGAGI. The V gene end was trimmed by 4 bases and the J gene end by 5 bases; junction bases not matched to a gene: 6. The CDR3 coding sequence is TGTGCCAGCAGTTCCCACGGCGGGGGGGACAATGAGCAGTTCTTC. Translating it yields CASSSHGGGDNEQFF.

This clone was seen more than once but under ten times. The junction does not match germline at one end; this may be a read error. V and J are TRBV7-7 and TRBJ2-3, with 8 bases matching TRBD1. The CDR3 totals 16 residues. Germline CDR1 reads SSHAT; CDR2 reads FNYEAQ (reference sequence). The CDR3 region is CASSPYAGGRTDTQYF. CDR3 in DNA: TGTGCTAGCAGCCCTTACGCAGGGGGCCGCACAGATACGCAGTATTTT.

The J gene is TRBJ1-2, the V gene TRBV6-6; 8 nucleotides align to TRBD1. The CDR3 runs 15 residues. Germline assignment: CDR1 MNHNY and CDR2 SVGAGI (reference sequence). Losses at the gene ends were 6 bases for V and 4 bases for J; bases not matched to a gene: 10. The CDR3 DNA reads TGTGCCAGCAGCCAGGGGAAGACAGGGGCCTATGGCTACACCTTC. Its translation: CASSQGKTGAYGYTF.

The chain employs TRBV6-5 and TRBJ1-3, with no clear D. The CDR3 extends over 15 amino acids. The V end was cut by 0 bases, the J end by 2 bases, with 8 bases between. Germline V CDR1 and CDR2: MNHEY, SVGAGI. The CDR3 region is CASSYSIQTGNTIYF. Written as DNA, the CDR3 is TGTGCCAGCAGTTACTCAATACAGACTGGAAACACCATATATTTT.

This chain links TRBV5-6 with TRBJ1-2, with TRBD1 as a possible D gene (5 bases). The CDR3 is 13 amino acids. Between the trimmed V and J ends, which lost 4 bases and 8 bases, there was a span of 15 bases. Germline V gene data show CDR1 as SGHDT and CDR2 as YYEEEE. CDR3 in DNA: TGTGCCAGCAGCCCACCCCTGGAGGGGGGCTACACCTTC. Translation gives CASSPPLEGGYTF. The full variable domain, with the rest looked up from reference TRBV5-6 and TRBJ1-2, is DAGVTQSPTHLIKTRGQQVTLRCSPKSGHDTVSWYQQALGQGPQFIFQYYEEEERQRGNFPDRFSGHQFPNYSSELNVNALLLGDSALYLCASSPPLEGGYTFGSGTRLTVV.

This clone has more than one count but fewer than ten. The V call is TRBV7-2, the J call TRBJ2-7, with a possible D match to TRBD1 (6 bases). Germline V gene lookup returns CDR1 SGHTA and CDR2 FQGNSA. The V end lost 5 bases, the J end lost 2 bases, and 13 bases lay between the germline ends. This CDR3 region has 14 residues. The CDR3 region has the DNA TGTGCCAGCAGCCCCAGACAGGTTCCCTACGAGCAGTACTTC. Protein: CASSPRQVPYEQYF.

CDR3 in DNA: TGTGCCAGCAGTTTTGCCGGCGAGGGATATGCAATAACAGATACGCAGTATTTT. Translating gives CASSFAGEGYAITDTQYF. The chain recombines TRBV27 with TRBJ2-3, with D perhaps TRBD2 (5 bases). V was shortened by 3 bases and J by 3 bases, with 22 bases between the two germline ends. The CDR3 is made up of 18 amino acids. The germline CDR1 and CDR2 sequences are MNHEY and SMNVEV (reference sequence).

This clone was recorded many times. This chain uses TRBV7-9 with TRBJ2-1; 8 nucleotides line up with TRBD1. Germline CDR1 SEHNR, CDR2 FQNEAQ (reference sequence). Trimming removed 3 bases from V and 6 bases from J; junction bases left unmatched: 10. The CDR3 contains 16 residues. In nucleotides, the CDR3 is TGTGCCAGCAGCTTGCGCGGACAGGGAAAGGCCAATGAGCAGTTCTTC. Translation gives CASSLRGQGKANEQFF.

J is TRBJ2-7 and V is TRBV11-2, with 7 bases matching TRBD2. Trimming took 2 bases from V and 7 from J; bases not matched to a gene: 2. The CDR3 spans 12 residues. CDR1 is SGHAT and CDR2 is FQNNGV in the germline V gene. CDR3 DNA: TGTGCCAGCAGCTTATGGGGGGGGGAGCAGTACTTC. It is translated as CASSLWGGEQYF. Complete variable domain (other parts from reference TRBV11-2 and TRBJ2-7): EAGVAQSPRYKIIEKRQSVAFWCNPISGHATLYWYQQILGQGPKLLIQFQNNGVVDDSQLPKDRFSAERLKGVDSTLKIQPAKLEDSAVYLCASSLWGGEQYFGPGTRLTVT.

The chain combines TRBV7-9 with TRBJ2-2, with D perhaps TRBD2 (6 bases). This CDR3 has 14 amino acids. Germline V gene lookup returns CDR1 SEHNR and CDR2 FQNEAQ (reference sequence). With 2 bases removed from V and 5 bases from J, the gap between germline ends came to 9 bases. This CDR3 reads CASSLLGLTGELFF. CDR3 in DNA: TGTGCCAGCAGCTTACTGGGACTTACCGGGGAGCTGTTTTTT. Based on the CDR3 plus reference TRBV7-9 and TRBJ2-2, the full variable domain is DTGVSQNPRHKITKRGQNVTFRCDPISEHNRLYWYRQTLGQGPEFLTYFQNEAQLEKSRLLSDRFSAERPKGSFSTLEIQRTEQGDSAMYLCASSLLGLTGELFFGEGSRLTVL.

This clone was recorded once. The chain is built from TRBV5-4 and TRBJ2-5; 9 nucleotides align to TRBD2. V trimming: 9 bases; J trimming: 4 bases; junction bases outside the gene matches: 10. The CDR3 contains 14 residues. Germline V gene sequence: CDR1 SGHNT, CDR2 YYREEE (reference sequence). This chain's CDR3 is CATERGLAGETQYF. CDR3 coding DNA: TGTGCCACCGAGAGGGGACTAGCAGGAGAGACCCAGTACTTC.

The chain recombines TRBV5-4 with TRBJ2-5, with 8 bases lining up with TRBD2. CDR3 size: 17 residues. Germline values: CDR1 SGHNT, CDR2 YYREEE (reference sequence). V trimming: 6 bases; J trimming: 4 bases; junction bases outside the gene matches: 17. The DNA of the CDR3 is TGTGCCAGCACCGTTGTCTCATCGACCGGGGGGGCAGAGACCCAGTACTTC. This translates into CASTVVSSTGGAETQYF.

The J gene is TRBJ1-6, the V gene TRBV18; 12 bases fit TRBD1. This CDR3 is built from 15 residues. Germline trimming cut 3 bases from V and 8 bases from J; bases unmatched to any gene: 2. The germline V gene encodes CDR1 KGHSH and CDR2 LQKENI. The CDR3 DNA is TGTGCCAGCTCACCGGGACAGGGGGCATATTCACCCCTCCACTTT. As protein: CASSPGQGAYSPLHF.

Only a few counts were recorded for this clone. The chain uses TRBV6-1 and TRBJ2-7, with D possibly matching TRBD1 (5 bases). Germline CDR1 and CDR2: MNHNS and SASEGT. This CDR3 contains 12 residues. V lost 8 bases and J 3 bases, leaving 11 bases between the germline ends. The CDR3 region has the DNA TGTGCCAGCGGAAAGGGGAACTACGAGCAGTACTTC. Translated, it gives CASGKGNYEQYF.

This clone was found a few times. The genes are TRBV10-3 and TRBJ2-1, with D possibly matching TRBD2 (6 bases). The V end lost 4 bases, the J end lost 0 bases, and 7 bases lay between the germline ends. Germline V CDR1 and CDR2: ENHRY, SYGVKD. The CDR3 runs to 14 residues. This CDR3 reads CAISVGGSYNEQFF. The DNA of the CDR3 is TGTGCCATCAGTGTGGGGGGCTCCTACAATGAGCAGTTCTTC.

The CDR3 loop reads CASSSGGGNTDTQYF. CDR3 DNA sequence: TGTGCCAGTAGTAGCGGCGGGGGGAACACAGATACGCAGTATTTT. This rearrangement joins TRBV19 to TRBJ2-3, with TRBD2 matching 8 bases. The CDR3 covers 15 residues. V was pared by 4 bases and J by 2 bases, with 5 bases of the junction left unmatched. Germline V gene lookup returns CDR1 LNHDA and CDR2 SQIVND (reference sequence).